This TCR beta chain emerged from a study of blood T cell repertoires in COVID-19. Study-level background: Material from acute and convalescent COVID-19 was sourced from the United States, Italy and Spain. T cells, B-cell-depleted T cells, or PBMCs provided the cDNA or gDNA that served as material.

Assay: immunoSEQ multiplex PCR; the TCRdb copy retains only in-frame clones and omits some. This table has tens of thousands of clones, 80% to 90% appearing once. V was shortened by 2 bases and J by 6 bases, with 13 bases between the two germline ends. The CDR3 runs to 14 residues. Germline V gene data show CDR1 as LGHDT and CDR2 as YNNKEL (reference sequence). This TCR derives from a man in his sixties or seventies with acute or convalescent COVID-19. This chain links TRBV3-1 (or the pseudogene TRBV3-2) with TRBJ1-2, with D perhaps TRBD1 (5 bases). Material for sequencing was peripheral blood. The chain's CDR3 is CASSQQMGRDGYTF. The CDR3 bases are TGTGCCAGCAGCCAACAAATGGGGCGAGATGGCTACACCTTC.